Below are 26 T cell receptor beta chains sequenced from a single sample in a study of identical twins. TCRdb used MiXCR to reprocess the 5' RACE reads, holding one entry per CDR3 protein. This repertoire shows 350,000 to 450,000 distinct CDR3 sequences, around 18% found once; its top ten account for around 12%. The sequenced material came from naive T cells sorted from blood. Source of these receptors: a man over 45 in good health.

This clonotype occurred a few times. V usage is TRBV10-3 and J usage is TRBJ2-7, with D possibly TRBD1 on 5 matching bases. Germline CDR1 and CDR2: ENHRY and SYGVKD. The V end was cut by 8 bases, the J end by 5 bases, with 10 bases between. There are 11 residues in the CDR3. In DNA, the CDR3 is TGTGCCATCGGGGCTAGTAACGAGCAGTACTTC. This translates into CAIGASNEQYF.

This clonotype was seen repeatedly, ten times or more. J is TRBJ1-1 and V is TRBV12-3 or TRBV12-4; 10 bases are shared with TRBD1. The CDR3 consists of 15 residues. Trimming removed 5 bases from V and 4 bases from J; junction bases left unmatched: 7. The CDR3 nucleotides are TGTGCCAGCAGTCCTACGACAGGGGGCATCACTGAAGCTTTCTTT. It yields the protein CASSPTTGGITEAFF.

The gene calls are TRBV7-2 and TRBJ1-6; no firm D call. V was trimmed by 7 bases and J by 5 bases, leaving 15 bases between them. The V gene's germline CDR1 is SGHTA and CDR2 FQGNSA. The CDR3 has 15 amino acids. The CDR3 DNA is TGTGCCAGCAACTATCTGGGCTGGGATAATTCACCCCTCCACTTT. It yields the protein CASNYLGWDNSPLHF.

In its sample, this clonotype was seen many times. V gene TRBV6-5 combines with J gene TRBJ1-1; D is uncertain. The CDR3 covers 15 residues. Trimming stripped 0 bases from V and 3 bases from J, with 11 bases between. Germline CDR1 and CDR2: MNHEY and SVGAGI. CDR3 bases: TGTGCCAGCAGTTACTCTTGGAGTTTGTACACTGAAGCTTTCTTT. Translated, it gives CASSYSWSLYTEAFF.

This clonotype showed up many times. The CDR3 protein is CASSLVGGKTQYF. The CDR3 DNA follows: TGTGCCAGCAGTTTGGTCGGGGGAAAGACCCAGTACTTC. The J gene is TRBJ2-5, the V gene TRBV28, with D possibly matching TRBD2 (6 bases). The V and J ends lost 3 bases and 6 bases respectively, with 11 bases between them. Germline V lookup: CDR1 MDHEN, CDR2 SYDVKM. The CDR3 runs 13 residues.

The chain recombines TRBV28 with TRBJ2-7; 14 positions agree with TRBD2. V shed 5 bases, J shed 6 bases, and the junction held 21 bases outside the gene matches. The CDR3 loop spans 20 amino acids. CDR1 is MDHEN and CDR2 is SYDVKM in the germline V gene. CDR3 residues: CASSTNSGTSGSPLSVEQYF. CDR3 in DNA: TGTGCCAGCAGTACAAACTCCGGGACTAGCGGGAGCCCCTTAAGCGTCGAGCAGTACTTC.

A few counts support this clonotype. The V call is TRBV3-1, the J call TRBJ2-7; TRBD2 aligns across 8 bases. Trimming cost V 1 base and J 2 bases; bases outside gene matches: 4. This CDR3 contains 15 residues. Germline CDR1 reads LGHDT; CDR2 reads YNNKEL (reference sequence). In DNA form, the CDR3 reads TGTGCCAGCAGCCAAGTTAGCGGGGATCCCTACGAGCAGTACTTC. Translated, it gives CASSQVSGDPYEQYF.

A few counts support this clonotype. The rearrangement uses TRBV20-1 and TRBJ2-2; 7 nucleotides match TRBD2. CDR3 size: 15 residues. Germline V CDR1 and CDR2: DFQATT, SNEGSKA (reference sequence). The junction had 4 bases not matched to a gene; V was cut back by 2 bases and J by 1 base. The CDR3 sequence is CSARLLAVNTGELFF. CDR3 coding DNA: TGCAGTGCTAGATTGCTAGCGGTGAACACCGGGGAGCTGTTTTTT.

The V call is TRBV15, the J call TRBJ2-7; 10 positions agree with TRBD1. J was trimmed by 7 bases and V by 3 bases; bases with no gene match: 15. Germline CDR1 is LNHNV and CDR2 is YYDKDF (reference sequence). The CDR3 loop spans 17 amino acids. CDR3 sequence reads: CATSRAFLSTGGQEQYF. CDR3 coding DNA: TGTGCCACCAGCAGGGCCTTTTTATCGACAGGGGGCCAGGAGCAGTACTTC.

V usage is TRBV5-1 and J usage is TRBJ2-3; 9 bases fit TRBD2. V shed 0 bases and J 1 base; nucleotides not matched to a gene: 6. The CDR3 covers 17 residues. Germline V gene lookup returns CDR1 SGHRS and CDR2 YFSETQ. CDR3 sequence (DNA): TGCGCCAGCAGCTTGGCCCCCCTAGCGGGGCGCACAGATACGCAGTATTTT. As protein: CASSLAPLAGRTDTQYF.

This clonotype has only a few counts. The V call is TRBV20-1, the J call TRBJ1-5; D is perhaps TRBD1 (5 bases). V lost 0 bases, J lost 7 bases, and 13 bases lay in between. Per germline, CDR1 DFQATT and CDR2 SNEGSKA (reference sequence). This CDR3 has 14 residues. The CDR3 DNA is TGCAGTGCTAGAGATTTAGGGAGGGGACAGCCCCAGCATTTT. As protein: CSARDLGRGQPQHF.

The V and J genes are TRBV11-2 and TRBJ1-1, with a tentative D call TRBD1 (5 bases). This CDR3 has 15 residues. Germline assignment: CDR1 SGHAT and CDR2 FQNNGV. With 5 bases removed from V and 4 bases from J, the gap between germline ends came to 17 bases. The CDR3 region is CASSPIKGTGTEAFF. CDR3 nucleotide sequence: TGTGCCAGCAGCCCGATAAAGGGGACGGGCACTGAAGCTTTCTTT.

This clonotype was counted many times. Here the CDR3 reads CASSYSDRVVYEQYF. DNA of the CDR3: TGTGCCAGCAGTTACTCGGACAGGGTCGTCTACGAGCAGTACTTC. The chain employs TRBV6-2 or TRBV6-3 and TRBJ2-7; 8 bases align to TRBD1. This CDR3 spans 15 amino acids. V lost 0 bases to trimming and J lost 3 bases; unmatched junction nucleotides: 4. The germline V gene encodes CDR1 MNHEY and CDR2 SVGEGT.

The rearrangement joins TRBV9 to TRBJ2-1; 10 bases agree with TRBD1. The CDR3 has 16 amino acids. Germline V gene sequence: CDR1 SGDLS, CDR2 YYNGEE. V shed 4 bases and J 0 bases; nucleotides not matched to a gene: 4. In nucleotides, the CDR3 is TGTGCCAGCAGCTCGACAGGGGGCCTCTCCTACAATGAGCAGTTCTTC. Amino acid sequence: CASSSTGGLSYNEQFF.

With respect to this clonotype: Being one base from a much bigger clone, this may be a read error. This chain uses TRBV20-1 with TRBJ2-7; 8 positions match TRBD2. The CDR3 is 13 amino acids. J was trimmed by 4 bases and V by 0 bases; bases with no gene match: 2. From germline, CDR1 is DFQATT and CDR2 SNEGSKA (reference sequence). CDR3: CSARDPSGYEQYF. The DNA of the CDR3 is TGCAGTGCTAGAGATCCTAGCGGGTACGAGCAGTACTTC.

This clonotype was seen more than once but under ten times. J is TRBJ2-7 and V is TRBV7-9; TRBD2 is a possible D gene (6 bases). From germline, CDR1 is SEHNR and CDR2 FQNEAQ (reference sequence). This CDR3 contains 16 residues. V dropped 1 base and J dropped 1 base, with 14 bases sitting between them. The CDR3 bases are TGTGCCAGCAGCTTAGTCGGGGGTCCTCCGTCCTACGAGCAGTACTTC. Its translation is CASSLVGGPPSYEQYF.

There are a few counts of this clonotype. The V call is TRBV7-3, the J call TRBJ2-6; D remains unclear. V was trimmed by 6 bases and J by 3 bases, leaving 6 bases between them. The CDR3 extends over 13 amino acids. Germline CDR1 is SGHTA and CDR2 is FQGTGA. The DNA for the CDR3 is TGTGCCAGCAGTAGTTATGGGGCCAACGTCCTGACTTTC. It is translated as CASSSYGANVLTF.

This clonotype turned up a few times. The chain carries TRBV4-3 and TRBJ2-7; TRBD2 aligns across 9 bases. Trimming took 0 bases from V and 4 from J; bases not matched to a gene: 7. Germline loops: CDR1 LGHNA, CDR2 YSLEER. This CDR3 has 16 amino acids. CDR3 protein: CASSQDINSGRYEQYF. DNA for the CDR3: TGCGCCAGCAGCCAAGATATTAATAGCGGGAGATACGAGCAGTACTTC.

This clonotype has ten or more counts. The chain is built from TRBV9 and TRBJ2-7; perhaps TRBD2 as D (6 bases). Germline values: CDR1 SGDLS, CDR2 YYNGEE. Trimming pared 3 bases from V and 4 bases from J, leaving 14 bases between. There are 14 residues in the CDR3. Here the CDR3 DNA reads TGTGCCAGCAGCGCTTCCGGGACTCCTTACGAGCAGTACTTC. It specifies CASSASGTPYEQYF.

The CDR3 DNA reads TGTGCCAGCAGGGAGGACAGGGTGACTGAAGCTTTCTTT. It encodes CASREDRVTEAFF. The chain links TRBV25-1 to TRBJ1-1; 8 bases align to TRBD1. Germline assignment: CDR1 MGHDK and CDR2 SYGVNS. This CDR3 has 13 amino acids. V trimming: 6 bases; J trimming: 5 bases; junction bases outside the gene matches: 5.

Many counts were recorded for this clonotype. The genes are TRBV6-1 and TRBJ2-3; the match to TRBD1 covers 8 bases. V lost 5 bases to trimming and J lost 3 bases; unmatched junction nucleotides: 10. Germline lookup yields CDR1 MNHNS and CDR2 SASEGT. This CDR3 is 16 amino acids long. The CDR3 nucleotides read TGTGCCAGCAGTCCTCAGGGGGCGCTGGGGACAGATACGCAGTATTTT. This codes for CASSPQGALGTDTQYF.

This clonotype was observed a few times. The J gene is TRBJ2-1, the V gene TRBV10-3; the D gene is possibly TRBD2 (5 bases). V was trimmed by 6 bases and J by 3 bases, leaving 12 bases between them. The germline V gene encodes CDR1 ENHRY and CDR2 SYGVKD. The CDR3 has 14 residues. The CDR3 coding sequence is TGTGCCATCAGGGACTCTACCGGCTACAATGAGCAGTTCTTC. The encoded protein is CAIRDSTGYNEQFF.

Turning to this clonotype: One end of the junction does not line up with germline, which may come from a read error. This chain links TRBV20-1 with TRBJ1-3, with a weak D call TRBD1 (6 bases). The CDR3 has 15 amino acids. Germline loops: CDR1 DFQATT, CDR2 SNEGSKA (reference sequence). CDR3: CSAGDRQPSGNTIYF. The CDR3 DNA sequence: TGCAGTGCTGGAGACAGGCAACCCTCTGGAAACACCATATATTTT.

V gene TRBV28 combines with J gene TRBJ1-6; TRBD1 aligns across 8 bases. The germline gives CDR1 MDHEN, CDR2 SYDVKM. This CDR3 contains 15 residues. The junction had 9 bases not matched to a gene; V was cut back by 6 bases and J by 8 bases. The CDR3 is CASSLLTGEDSPLHF. The CDR3 DNA follows: TGTGCCAGCAGCCTCCTGACAGGGGAAGATTCACCCCTCCACTTT.

This clonotype was observed a few times. The chain combines TRBV4-3 with TRBJ2-2; 7 nucleotides align to TRBD2. The germline CDR1 and CDR2 sequences are LGHNA and YSLEER. The CDR3 runs 16 residues. V was clipped by 4 bases and J by 7 bases; unmatched bases: 12. CDR3 loop: CASSLAWGGGSGELFF. CDR3 DNA sequence: TGCGCCAGCAGCCTTGCCTGGGGGGGAGGGAGCGGGGAGCTGTTTTTT.

This clonotype has a count of ten or more. The chain uses TRBV2 and TRBJ1-5; D possibly corresponds to TRBD1 (6 bases). In germline, CDR1 is SNHLY, CDR2 FYNNEI. V lost 6 bases and J lost 1, with 13 bases in between. There are 15 residues in the CDR3. The CDR3 reads CASRRGAGSNQPQHF. CDR3 DNA: TGTGCCAGCAGGAGGGGGGCAGGGAGCAATCAGCCCCAGCATTTT.